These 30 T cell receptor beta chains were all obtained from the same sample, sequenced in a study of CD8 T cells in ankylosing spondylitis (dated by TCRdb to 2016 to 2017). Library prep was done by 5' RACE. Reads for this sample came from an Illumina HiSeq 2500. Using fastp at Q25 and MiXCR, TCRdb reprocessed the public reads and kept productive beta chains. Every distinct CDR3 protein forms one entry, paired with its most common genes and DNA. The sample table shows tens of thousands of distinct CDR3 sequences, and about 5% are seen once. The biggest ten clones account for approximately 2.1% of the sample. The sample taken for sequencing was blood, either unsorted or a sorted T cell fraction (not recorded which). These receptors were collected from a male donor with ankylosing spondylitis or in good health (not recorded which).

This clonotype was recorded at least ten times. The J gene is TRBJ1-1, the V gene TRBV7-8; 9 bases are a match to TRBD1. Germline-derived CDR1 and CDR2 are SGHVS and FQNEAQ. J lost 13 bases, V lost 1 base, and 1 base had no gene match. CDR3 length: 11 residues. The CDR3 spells CASSLVGQGFF. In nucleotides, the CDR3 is TGTGCCAGCAGCTTAGTGGGACAGGGTTTCTTT.

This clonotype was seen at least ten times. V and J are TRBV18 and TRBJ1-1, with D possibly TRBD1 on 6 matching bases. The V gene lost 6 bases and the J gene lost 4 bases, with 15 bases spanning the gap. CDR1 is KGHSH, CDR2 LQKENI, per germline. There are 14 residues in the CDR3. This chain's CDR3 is CASSPSGGGTEAFF. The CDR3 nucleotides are TGTGCCAGCTCGCCCTCGGGGGGCGGCACTGAAGCTTTCTTT.

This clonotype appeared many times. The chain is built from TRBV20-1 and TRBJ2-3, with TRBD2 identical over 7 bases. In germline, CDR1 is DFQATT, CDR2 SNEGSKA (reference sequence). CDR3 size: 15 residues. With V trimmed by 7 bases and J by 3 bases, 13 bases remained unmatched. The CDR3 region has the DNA TGCAGTGGACCCGATCCCGGGGGGAATACAGATACGCAGTATTTT. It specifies CSGPDPGGNTDTQYF.

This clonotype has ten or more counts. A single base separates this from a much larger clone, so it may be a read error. For the CDR3, the DNA is TGCGCCAGCAGCCAAGAACAGGCCTACAATGAGCAGTTCTTC. Its protein is CASSQEQAYNEQFF. The rearrangement uses TRBV4-3 and TRBJ2-1; possible D gene TRBD1, 5 bases. Germline CDR1 and CDR2: LGHNA and YSLEER. V shed 0 bases and J shed 2 bases, with 5 bases lying between them. There are 14 residues in the CDR3.

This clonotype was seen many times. The CDR3 loop reads CASSKGGDFYEQYF. The CDR3 DNA reads as TGTGCCAGCAGCAAAGGGGGGGATTTCTACGAGCAGTACTTC. The chain combines TRBV5-6 with TRBJ2-7, with D perhaps TRBD2 (7 bases). This CDR3 spans 14 amino acids. V lost 4 bases and J 3 bases, leaving 14 bases between the germline ends. CDR1 and CDR2 (germline): SGHDT, YYEEEE.

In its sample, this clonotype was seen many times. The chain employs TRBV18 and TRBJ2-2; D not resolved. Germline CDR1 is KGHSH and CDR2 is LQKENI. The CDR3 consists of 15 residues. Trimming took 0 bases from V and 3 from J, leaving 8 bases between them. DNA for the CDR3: TGTGCCAGCTCACCACCGTCCAGCTACACCGGGGAGCTGTTTTTT. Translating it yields CASSPPSSYTGELFF.

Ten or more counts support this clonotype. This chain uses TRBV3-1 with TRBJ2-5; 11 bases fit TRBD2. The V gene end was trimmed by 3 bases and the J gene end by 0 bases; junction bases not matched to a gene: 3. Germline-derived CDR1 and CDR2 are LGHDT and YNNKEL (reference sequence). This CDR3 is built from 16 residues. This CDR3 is CASSHRGLADQETQYF. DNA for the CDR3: TGTGCCAGCAGCCACCGGGGACTAGCGGACCAAGAGACCCAGTACTTC.

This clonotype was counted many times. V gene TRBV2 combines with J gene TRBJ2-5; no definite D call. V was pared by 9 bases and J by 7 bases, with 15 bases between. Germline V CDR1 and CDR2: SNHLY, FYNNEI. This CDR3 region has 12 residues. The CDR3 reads CASQNTRGTQYF. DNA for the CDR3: TGTGCCAGTCAAAACACCCGAGGGACCCAGTACTTC.

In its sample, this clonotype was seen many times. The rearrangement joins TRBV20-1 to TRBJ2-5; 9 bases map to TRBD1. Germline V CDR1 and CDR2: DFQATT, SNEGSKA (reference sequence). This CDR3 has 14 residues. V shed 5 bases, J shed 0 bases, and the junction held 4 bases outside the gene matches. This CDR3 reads CSADRGTNQETQYF. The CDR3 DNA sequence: TGCAGTGCTGACAGGGGGACTAACCAAGAGACCCAGTACTTC.

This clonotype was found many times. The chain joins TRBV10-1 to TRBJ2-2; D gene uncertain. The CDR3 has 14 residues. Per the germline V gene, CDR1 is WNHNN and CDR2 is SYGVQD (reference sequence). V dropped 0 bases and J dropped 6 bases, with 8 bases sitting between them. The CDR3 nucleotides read TGCGCCAGCAGTGAGTCTACAGCGCCCGGGGAGCTGTTTTTT. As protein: CASSESTAPGELFF.

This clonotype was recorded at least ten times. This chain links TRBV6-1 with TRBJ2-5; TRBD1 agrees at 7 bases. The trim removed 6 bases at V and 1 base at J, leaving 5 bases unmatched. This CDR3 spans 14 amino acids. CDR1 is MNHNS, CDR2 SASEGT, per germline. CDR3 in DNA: TGTGCCAGCAGGACAGGGTTCGGCCAAGAGACCCAGTACTTC. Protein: CASRTGFGQETQYF.

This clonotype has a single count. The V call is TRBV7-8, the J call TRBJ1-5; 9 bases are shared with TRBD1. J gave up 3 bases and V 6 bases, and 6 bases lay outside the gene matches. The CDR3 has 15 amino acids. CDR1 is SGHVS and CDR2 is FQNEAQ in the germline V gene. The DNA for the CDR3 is TGTGCCAGCAGACCCGGGACAGGGTTCAATCAGCCCCAGCATTTT. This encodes CASRPGTGFNQPQHF.

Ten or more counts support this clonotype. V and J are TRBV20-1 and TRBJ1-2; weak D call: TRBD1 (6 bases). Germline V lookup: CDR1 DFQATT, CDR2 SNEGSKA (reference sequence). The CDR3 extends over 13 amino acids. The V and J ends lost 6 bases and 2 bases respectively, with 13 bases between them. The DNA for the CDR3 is TGCAGTGCCCCAAAGGACAGCAACTATGGCTACACCTTC. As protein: CSAPKDSNYGYTF.

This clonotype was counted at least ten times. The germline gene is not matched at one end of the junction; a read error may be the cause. This CDR3 reads CASSLAGFTGELFF. CDR3 bases: TGCGCCAGCAGTTTGGCAGGGTTCACCGGGGAGCTGTTTTTT. V is TRBV5-1 and J is TRBJ2-2; the D gene is possibly TRBD1 (5 bases). CDR1 and CDR2 (germline): SGHRS, YFSETQ. The CDR3 consists of 14 residues.

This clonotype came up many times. CDR3 amino acids: CSARKTSGGGPDTQYF. The CDR3 DNA is TGCAGTGCTAGAAAAACTAGCGGGGGGGGCCCAGATACGCAGTATTTT. This rearrangement joins TRBV20-1 to TRBJ2-3, with TRBD2 matching over 13 bases. V lost 2 bases to trimming and J lost 4 bases; unmatched junction nucleotides: 6. The germline CDR1 and CDR2 sequences are DFQATT and SNEGSKA (reference sequence). This CDR3 is built from 16 residues.

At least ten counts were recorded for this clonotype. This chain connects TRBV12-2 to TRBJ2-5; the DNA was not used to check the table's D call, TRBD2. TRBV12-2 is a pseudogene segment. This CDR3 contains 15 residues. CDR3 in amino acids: CASRLGRRNQETQYF. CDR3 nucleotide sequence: TGTGCAAGTCGCTTAGGGAGGCGGAACCAAGAGACCCAGTACTTC.

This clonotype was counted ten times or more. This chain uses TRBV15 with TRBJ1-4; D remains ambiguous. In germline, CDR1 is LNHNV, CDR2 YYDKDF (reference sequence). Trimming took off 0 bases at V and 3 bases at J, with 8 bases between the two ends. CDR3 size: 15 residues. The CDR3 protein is CATSREGSSNEKLFF. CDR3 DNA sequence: TGTGCCACCAGCAGAGAGGGAAGCTCTAATGAAAAACTGTTTTTT.

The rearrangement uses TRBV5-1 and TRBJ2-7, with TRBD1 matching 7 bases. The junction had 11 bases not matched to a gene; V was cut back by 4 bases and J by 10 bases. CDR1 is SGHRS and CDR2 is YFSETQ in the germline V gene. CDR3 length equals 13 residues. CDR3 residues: CASSTPDRAQQYF. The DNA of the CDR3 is TGCGCCAGCAGCACCCCCGACAGGGCCCAACAGTACTTC.

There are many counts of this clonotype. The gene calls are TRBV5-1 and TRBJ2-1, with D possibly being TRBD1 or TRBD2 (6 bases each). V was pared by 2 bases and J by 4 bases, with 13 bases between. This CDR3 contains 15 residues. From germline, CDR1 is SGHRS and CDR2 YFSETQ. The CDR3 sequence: CASSFVGGPYNEQFF. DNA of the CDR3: TGCGCCAGCAGCTTTGTCGGGGGCCCGTACAATGAGCAGTTCTTC.

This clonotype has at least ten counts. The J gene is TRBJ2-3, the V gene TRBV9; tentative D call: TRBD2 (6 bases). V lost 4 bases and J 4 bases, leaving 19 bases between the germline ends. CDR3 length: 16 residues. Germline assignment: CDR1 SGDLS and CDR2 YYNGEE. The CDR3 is CASSPQGNGEADTQYF. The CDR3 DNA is TGTGCCAGCAGCCCCCAAGGGAACGGGGAGGCAGATACGCAGTATTTT.

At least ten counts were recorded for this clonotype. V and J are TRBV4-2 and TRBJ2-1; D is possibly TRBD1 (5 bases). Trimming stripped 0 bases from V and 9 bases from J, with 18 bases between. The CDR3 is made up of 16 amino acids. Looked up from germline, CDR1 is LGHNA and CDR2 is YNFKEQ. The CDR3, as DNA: TGTGCCAGCAGCCAAGATCCAGGGTACCGGGCCGGTGAGCAGTTCTTC. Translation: CASSQDPGYRAGEQFF.

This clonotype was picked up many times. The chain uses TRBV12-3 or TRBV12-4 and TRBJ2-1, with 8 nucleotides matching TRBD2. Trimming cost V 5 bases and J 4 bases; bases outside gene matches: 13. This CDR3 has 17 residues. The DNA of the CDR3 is TGTGCCAGCAGTCCCCTGGGCGGGGGGCTTAGGTACAATGAGCAGTTCTTC. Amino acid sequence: CASSPLGGGLRYNEQFF.

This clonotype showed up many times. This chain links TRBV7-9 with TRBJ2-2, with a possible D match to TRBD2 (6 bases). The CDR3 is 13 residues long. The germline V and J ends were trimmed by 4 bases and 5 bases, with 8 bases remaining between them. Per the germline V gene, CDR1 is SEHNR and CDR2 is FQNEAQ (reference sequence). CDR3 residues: CASSSGVTGELFF. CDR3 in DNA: TGTGCCAGCAGCTCGGGAGTTACCGGGGAGCTGTTTTTT.

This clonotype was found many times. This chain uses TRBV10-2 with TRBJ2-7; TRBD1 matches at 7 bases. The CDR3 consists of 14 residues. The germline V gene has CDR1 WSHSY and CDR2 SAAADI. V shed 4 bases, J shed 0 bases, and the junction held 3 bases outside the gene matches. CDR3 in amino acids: CASSGQGYSYEQYF. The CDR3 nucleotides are TGCGCCAGCAGTGGACAGGGCTACTCCTACGAGCAGTACTTC.

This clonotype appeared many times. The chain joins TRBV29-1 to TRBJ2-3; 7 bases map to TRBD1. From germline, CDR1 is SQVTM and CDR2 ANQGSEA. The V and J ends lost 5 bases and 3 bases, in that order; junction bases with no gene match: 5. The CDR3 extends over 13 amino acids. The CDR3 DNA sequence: TGCAGCGTTACAGGGGTGAGGACAGATACGCAGTATTTT. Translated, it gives CSVTGVRTDTQYF.

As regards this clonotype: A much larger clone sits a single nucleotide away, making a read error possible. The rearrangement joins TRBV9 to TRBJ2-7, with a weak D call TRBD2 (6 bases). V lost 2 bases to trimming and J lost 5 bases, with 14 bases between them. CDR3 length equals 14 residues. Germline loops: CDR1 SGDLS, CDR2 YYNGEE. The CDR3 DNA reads TGTGCCAGCAGCGTGTCGGGAGATCGGGACGAGCAGTACTTC. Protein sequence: CASSVSGDRDEQYF. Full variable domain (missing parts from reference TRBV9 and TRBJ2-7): DSGVTQTPKHLITATGQRVTLRCSPRSGDLSVYWYQQSLDQGLQFLIQYYNGEERAKGNILERFSAQQFPDLHSELNLSSLELGDSALYFCASSVSGDRDEQYFGPGTRLTVT.

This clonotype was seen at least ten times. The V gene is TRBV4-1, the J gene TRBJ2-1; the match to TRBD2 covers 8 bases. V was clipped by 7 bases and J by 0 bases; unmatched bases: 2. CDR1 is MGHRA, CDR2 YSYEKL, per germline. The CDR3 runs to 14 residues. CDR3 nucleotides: TGCGCCAGCACCGGGGGGGGCTCCTACAATGAGCAGTTCTTC. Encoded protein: CASTGGGSYNEQFF.

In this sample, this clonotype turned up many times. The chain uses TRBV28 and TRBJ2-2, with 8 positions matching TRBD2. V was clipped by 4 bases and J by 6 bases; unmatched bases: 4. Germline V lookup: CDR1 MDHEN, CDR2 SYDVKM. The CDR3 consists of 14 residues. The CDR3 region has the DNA TGTGCCAGCAGTTCCGGGGGGGCTGCCGGGGAGCTGTTTTTT. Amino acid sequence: CASSSGGAAGELFF.

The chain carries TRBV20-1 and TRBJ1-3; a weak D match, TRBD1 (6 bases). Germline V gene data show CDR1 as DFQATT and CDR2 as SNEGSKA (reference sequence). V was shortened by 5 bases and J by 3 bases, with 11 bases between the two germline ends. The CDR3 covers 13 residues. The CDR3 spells CSAPGAGGNTIYF. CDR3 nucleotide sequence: TGCAGTGCTCCGGGGGCGGGTGGAAACACCATATATTTT.

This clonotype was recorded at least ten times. The DNA of the CDR3 is TGTGCCAGCAGTATACAGGGGGACACTGAAGCTTTCTTT. It encodes CASSIQGDTEAFF. This rearrangement joins TRBV7-2 to TRBJ1-1; 8 positions match TRBD1. After removal of 6 bases from V and 3 bases from J, the junction contained 3 bases not matched to a gene. This CDR3 is 13 amino acids long. Germline CDR1 reads SGHTA; CDR2 reads FQGNSA.